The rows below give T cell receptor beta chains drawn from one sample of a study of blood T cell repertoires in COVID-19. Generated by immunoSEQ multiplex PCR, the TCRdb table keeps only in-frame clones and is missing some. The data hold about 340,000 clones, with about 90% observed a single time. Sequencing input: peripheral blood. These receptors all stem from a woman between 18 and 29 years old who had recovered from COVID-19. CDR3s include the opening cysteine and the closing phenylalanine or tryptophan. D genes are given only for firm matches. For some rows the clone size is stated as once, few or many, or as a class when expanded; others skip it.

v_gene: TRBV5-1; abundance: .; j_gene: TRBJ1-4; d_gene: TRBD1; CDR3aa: CASSLGTGGGRNEKLFF; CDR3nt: TGCGCCAGCAGCCTTGGTACAGGGGGCGGAAGGAATGAAAAACTGTTTTTT
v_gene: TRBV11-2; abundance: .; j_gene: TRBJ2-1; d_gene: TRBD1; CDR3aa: CASSFDGTGLDEQFF; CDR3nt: TGTGCCAGCAGCTTCGACGGGACAGGGCTCGATGAGCAGTTCTTC
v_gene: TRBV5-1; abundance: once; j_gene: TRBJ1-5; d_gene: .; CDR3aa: CASSHVTGSNQPQHF; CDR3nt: TGCGCCAGCAGCCATGTAACGGGTAGCAATCAGCCCCAGCATTTT
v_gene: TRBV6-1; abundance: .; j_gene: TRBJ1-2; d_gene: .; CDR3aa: CASSEDAVYGYTF; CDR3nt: TGTGCCAGCAGTGAAGACGCGGTCTATGGCTACACCTTC
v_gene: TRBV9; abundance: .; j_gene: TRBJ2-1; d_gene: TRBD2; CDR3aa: CASSVVASGLLYNEQFF; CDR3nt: TGTGCCAGCAGCGTAGTGGCTAGCGGGCTTTTATACAATGAGCAGTTCTTC
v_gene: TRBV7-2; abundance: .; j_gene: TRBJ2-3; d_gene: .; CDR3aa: CASSRWGGETDTQYF; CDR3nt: TGTGCCAGCAGCAGATGGGGGGGCGAAACAGATACGCAGTATTTT
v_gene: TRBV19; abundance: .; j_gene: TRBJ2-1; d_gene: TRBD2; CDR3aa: CASSIGLAGSDEQFF; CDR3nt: TGTGCCAGTAGCATCGGACTAGCGGGGAGTGATGAGCAGTTCTTC
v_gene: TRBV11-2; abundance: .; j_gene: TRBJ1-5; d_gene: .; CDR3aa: CASSGGGIQPQHF; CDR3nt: TGTGCCAGCAGCGGGGGGGGCATTCAGCCCCAGCATTTT
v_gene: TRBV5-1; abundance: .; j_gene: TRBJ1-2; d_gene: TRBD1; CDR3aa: CASSLGTARPNYGYTF; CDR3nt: TGCGCCAGCAGCCTCGGGACAGCGCGACCCAACTATGGCTACACCTTC
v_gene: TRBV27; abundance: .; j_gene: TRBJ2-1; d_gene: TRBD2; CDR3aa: CASSLTPLAGGPGEQFF; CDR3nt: TGTGCCAGCAGTCTGACGCCCCTAGCGGGAGGGCCGGGGGAGCAGTTCTTC
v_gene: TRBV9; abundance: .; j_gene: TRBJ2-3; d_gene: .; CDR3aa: CASSVSAGSTDTQYF; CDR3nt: TGTGCCAGCAGCGTTAGCGCGGGGAGCACAGATACGCAGTATTTT
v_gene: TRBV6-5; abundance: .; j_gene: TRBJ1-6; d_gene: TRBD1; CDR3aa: CASSSFRTGVNSPLHF; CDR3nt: TGTGCCAGCAGTTCCTTCCGGACAGGGGTTAATTCACCCCTCCACTTT
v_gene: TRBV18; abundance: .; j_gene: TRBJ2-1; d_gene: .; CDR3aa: CASSGGAGEGIEQFF; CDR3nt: TGTGCCAGCTCAGGAGGAGCAGGGGAGGGGATTGAGCAGTTCTTC
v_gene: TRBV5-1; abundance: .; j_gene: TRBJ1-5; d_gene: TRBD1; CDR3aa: CASSIGTGNQPQHF; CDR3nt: TGCGCCAGCAGCATCGGGACAGGCAATCAGCCCCAGCATTTT
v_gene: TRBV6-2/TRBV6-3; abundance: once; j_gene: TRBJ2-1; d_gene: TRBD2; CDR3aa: CASSSTTGGGEQFF; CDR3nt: TGTGCCAGCAGTTCCACGACGGGAGGAGGTGAGCAGTTCTTC
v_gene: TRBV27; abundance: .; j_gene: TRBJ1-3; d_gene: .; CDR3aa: CASRGTGAGNTIYF; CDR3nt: TGTGCCAGCAGAGGTACGGGGGCTGGAAACACCATATATTTT
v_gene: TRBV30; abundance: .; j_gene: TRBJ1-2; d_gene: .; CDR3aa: CAWTASGVDYGYTF; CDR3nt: TGTGCCTGGACCGCGTCAGGGGTTGACTATGGCTACACCTTC
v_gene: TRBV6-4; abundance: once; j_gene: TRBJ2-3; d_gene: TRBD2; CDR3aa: CASSAAGGPSDTQYF; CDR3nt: TGTGCCAGCAGTGCGGCGGGAGGGCCATCAGATACGCAGTATTTT
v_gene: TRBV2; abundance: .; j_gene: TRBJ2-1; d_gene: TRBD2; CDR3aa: CASKGGRERNEQFF; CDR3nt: TGTGCCAGCAAGGGTGGGCGGGAGAGGAATGAGCAGTTCTTC
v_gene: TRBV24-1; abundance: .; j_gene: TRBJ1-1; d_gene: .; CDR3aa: CATRTGLNTEAFF; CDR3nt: TGTGCCACCAGGACAGGCTTGAACACTGAAGCTTTCTTT
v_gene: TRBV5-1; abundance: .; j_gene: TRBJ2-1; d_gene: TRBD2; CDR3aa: CASSLGLAQTHTPGEEQFF; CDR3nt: TGCGCCAGCAGCTTGGGACTAGCGCAGACACATACCCCCGGCGAGGAGCAGTTCTTC
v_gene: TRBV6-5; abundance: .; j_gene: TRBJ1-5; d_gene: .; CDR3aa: CASSTYSNQPQHF; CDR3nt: TGTGCCAGCAGCACATATAGCAATCAGCCCCAGCATTTT
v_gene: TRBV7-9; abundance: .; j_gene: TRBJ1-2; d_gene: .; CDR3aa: CASSPTKTGEWYGYTF; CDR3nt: TGTGCCAGCAGCCCGACTAAGACTGGGGAGTGGTATGGCTACACCTTC
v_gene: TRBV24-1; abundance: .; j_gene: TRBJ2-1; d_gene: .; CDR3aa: CATSDRLGGTYNEQFF; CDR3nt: TGTGCCACCAGTGACCGACTAGGGGGCACCTACAATGAGCAGTTCTTC
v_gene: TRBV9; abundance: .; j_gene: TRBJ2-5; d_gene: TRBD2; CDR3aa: CASSVGGLPQETQYF; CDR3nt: TGTGCCAGCAGCGTGGGAGGGCTCCCCCAAGAGACCCAGTACTTC
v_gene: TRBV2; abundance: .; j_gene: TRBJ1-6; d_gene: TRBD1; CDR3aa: CASIRTGGNSPLHF; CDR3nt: TGTGCCAGCATCCGGACAGGGGGAAATTCACCCCTCCACTTT
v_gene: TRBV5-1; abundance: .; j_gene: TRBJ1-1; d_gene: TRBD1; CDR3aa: CASSWTGGGTEAFF; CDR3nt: TGCGCCAGCAGCTGGACAGGGGGAGGCACTGAAGCTTTCTTT
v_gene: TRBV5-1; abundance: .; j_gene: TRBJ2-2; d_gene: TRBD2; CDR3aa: CASSWIIAGGRNTGELFF; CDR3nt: TGCGCCAGCAGCTGGATTATAGCGGGAGGGAGGAACACCGGGGAGCTGTTTTTT
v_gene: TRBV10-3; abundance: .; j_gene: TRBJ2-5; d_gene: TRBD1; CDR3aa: CAISETGGETQYF; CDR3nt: TGTGCCATCAGTGAAACAGGGGGAGAGACCCAGTACTTC
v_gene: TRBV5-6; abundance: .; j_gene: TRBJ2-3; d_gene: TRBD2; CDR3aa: CASSLTLAGEGGTDTQYF; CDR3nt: TGTGCCAGCAGCTTGACTCTAGCGGGAGAGGGTGGCACAGATACGCAGTATTTT
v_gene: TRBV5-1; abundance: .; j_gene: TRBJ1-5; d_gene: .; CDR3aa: CASSIQGGGNQPQHF; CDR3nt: TGCGCCAGCAGCATCCAGGGTGGCGGCAATCAGCCCCAGCATTTT
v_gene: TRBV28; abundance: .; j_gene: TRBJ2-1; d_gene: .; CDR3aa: CASSFARERGFYNEQFF; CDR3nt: TGTGCCAGCAGTTTTGCGCGGGAAAGGGGATTTTACAATGAGCAGTTCTTC
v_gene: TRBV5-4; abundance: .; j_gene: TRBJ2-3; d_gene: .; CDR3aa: CASSTGLAVTDTQYF; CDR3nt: TGTGCCAGCAGTACGGGGTTAGCGGTGACAGATACGCAGTATTTT
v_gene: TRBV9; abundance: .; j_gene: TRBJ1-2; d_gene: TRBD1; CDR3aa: CASSVNPLSGGGYTF; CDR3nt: TGTGCCAGCAGCGTAAACCCCCTATCAGGGGGTGGCTACACCTTC
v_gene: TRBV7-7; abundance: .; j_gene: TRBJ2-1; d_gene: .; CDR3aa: CASSPGGRAYNEQFF; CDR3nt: TGTGCCAGCAGCCCAGGGGGGAGAGCCTACAATGAGCAGTTCTTC
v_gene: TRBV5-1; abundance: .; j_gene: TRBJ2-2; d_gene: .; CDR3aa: CASSSQTRNTGELFF; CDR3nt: TGCGCCAGCAGCTCGCAGACTAGGAACACCGGGGAGCTGTTTTTT
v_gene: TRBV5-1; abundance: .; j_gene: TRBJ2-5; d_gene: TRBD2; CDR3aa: CASSAGGWETQYF; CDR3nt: TGCGCCAGCAGCGCGGGGGGTTGGGAGACCCAGTACTTC
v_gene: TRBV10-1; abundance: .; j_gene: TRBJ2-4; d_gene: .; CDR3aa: CASSGVMGTKNIQYF; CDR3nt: TGCGCCAGCAGTGGGGTGATGGGCACCAAAAACATTCAGTACTTC
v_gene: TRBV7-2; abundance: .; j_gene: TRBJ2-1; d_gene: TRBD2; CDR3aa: CASSSPGVVLAGAYNEQFF; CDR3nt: TGTGCCAGCAGCTCCCCGGGGGTGGTCCTAGCGGGGGCCTACAATGAGCAGTTCTTC